The rows below give T cell receptor beta chains drawn from one sample of a study of patients and donors after allogeneic stem cell transplantation. TCRdb redid the calling of the RT-PCR reads with MiXCR, one entry per CDR3 protein. The sample yields some 150,000 distinct CDR3 sequences, over 35% seen once. The specimen sequenced was blood, either unsorted or a sorted T cell fraction (not recorded which). All receptors derive from a human donor who was either an allogeneic HSCT recipient or a stem cell or donor lymphocyte infusion donor (not recorded which). It is not recorded whose cells these are; they may come from a transplant donor. CDR3s include the opening cysteine and the closing phenylalanine or tryptophan. Each record gives: V gene, J gene, CDR3 protein.

TRBV5-1	TRBJ1-1	CASRETQGWNTEAFF
TRBV20-1	TRBJ2-7	CSAFKSGGLYEQYF
TRBV27	TRBJ1-2	CASSLFGRANYGYTF
TRBV6-5	TRBJ1-6	CASSYRQGALHSPLHF
TRBV10-3	TRBJ1-2	CAAGDGRGYTF
TRBV6-5	TRBJ2-3	CASSTPGLGTDTQYF
TRBV19	TRBJ1-2	CASSMGSPQDYGYTF
TRBV7-2	TRBJ2-1	CASSGTSGLYEQFF
TRBV28	TRBJ2-2	CASTPSISGGRGELFF
TRBV6-5	TRBJ2-5	CASSYSGMETQYF
TRBV11-2	TRBJ2-5	CASSIYHLNQETQYF
TRBV5-1	TRBJ1-2	CASSSRQGARYGYTF
TRBV5-1	TRBJ1-1	CASSYLLGQGSMNTEAFF
TRBV12-3/TRBV12-4	TRBJ1-4	CASSFGSPATNEKLFF
TRBV6-1	TRBJ2-1	CASSVPGYNEQFF
TRBV14	TRBJ2-1	CASSLSGTYGEQFF